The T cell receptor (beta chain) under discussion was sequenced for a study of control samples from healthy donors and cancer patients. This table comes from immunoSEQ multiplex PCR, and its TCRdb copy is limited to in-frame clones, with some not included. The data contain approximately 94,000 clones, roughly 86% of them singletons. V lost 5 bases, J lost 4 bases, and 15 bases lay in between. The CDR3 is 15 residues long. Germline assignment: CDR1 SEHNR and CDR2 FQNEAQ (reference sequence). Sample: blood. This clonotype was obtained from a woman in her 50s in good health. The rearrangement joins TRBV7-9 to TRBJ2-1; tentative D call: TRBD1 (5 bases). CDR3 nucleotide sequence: TGTGCCAGCAGCCGTGACAGCCAATTTTACAATGAGCAGTTCTTC. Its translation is CASSRDSQFYNEQFF. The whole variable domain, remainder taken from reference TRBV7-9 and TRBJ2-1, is DTGVSQNPRHKITKRGQNVTFRCDPISEHNRLYWYRQTLGQGPEFLTYFQNEAQLEKSRLLSDRFSAERPKGSFSTLEIQRTEQGDSAMYLCASSRDSQFYNEQFFGPGTRLTVL.